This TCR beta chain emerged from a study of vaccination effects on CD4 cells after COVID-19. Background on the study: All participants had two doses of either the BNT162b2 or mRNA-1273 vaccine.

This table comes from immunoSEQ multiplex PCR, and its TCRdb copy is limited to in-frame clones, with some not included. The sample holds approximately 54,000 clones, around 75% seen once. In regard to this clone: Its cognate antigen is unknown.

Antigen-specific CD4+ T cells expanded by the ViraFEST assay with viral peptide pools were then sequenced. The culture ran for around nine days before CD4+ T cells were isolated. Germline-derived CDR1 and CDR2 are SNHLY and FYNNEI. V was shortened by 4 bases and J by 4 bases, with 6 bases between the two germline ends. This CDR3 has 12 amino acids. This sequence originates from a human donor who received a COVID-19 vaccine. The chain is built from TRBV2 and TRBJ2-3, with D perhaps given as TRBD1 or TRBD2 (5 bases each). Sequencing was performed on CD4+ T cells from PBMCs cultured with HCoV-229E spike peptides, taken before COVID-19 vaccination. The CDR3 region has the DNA TGTGCCAGCAGTGGGGACCCAGATACGCAGTATTTT. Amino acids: CASSGDPDTQYF.